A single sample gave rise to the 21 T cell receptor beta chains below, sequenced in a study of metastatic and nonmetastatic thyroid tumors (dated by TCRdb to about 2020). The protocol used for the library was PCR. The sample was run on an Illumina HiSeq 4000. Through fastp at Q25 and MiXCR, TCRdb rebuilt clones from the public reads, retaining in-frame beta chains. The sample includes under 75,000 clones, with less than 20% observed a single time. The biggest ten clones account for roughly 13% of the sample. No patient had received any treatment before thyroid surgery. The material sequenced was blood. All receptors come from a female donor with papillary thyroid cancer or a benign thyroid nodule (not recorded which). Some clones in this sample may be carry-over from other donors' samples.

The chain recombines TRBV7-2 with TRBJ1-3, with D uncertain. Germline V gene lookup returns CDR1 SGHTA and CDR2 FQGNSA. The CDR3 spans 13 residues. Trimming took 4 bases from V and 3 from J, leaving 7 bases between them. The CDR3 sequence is CASSWGSGNTIYF. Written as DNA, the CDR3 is TGTGCCAGCAGCTGGGGAAGTGGAAACACCATATATTTT.

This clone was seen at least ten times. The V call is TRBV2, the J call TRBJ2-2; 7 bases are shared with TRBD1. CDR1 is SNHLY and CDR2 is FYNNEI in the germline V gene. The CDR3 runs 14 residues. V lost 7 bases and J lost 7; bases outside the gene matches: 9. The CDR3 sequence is CASNRGIGNGELFF. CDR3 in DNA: TGTGCCAGCAACAGGGGAATCGGGAACGGGGAGCTGTTTTTT.

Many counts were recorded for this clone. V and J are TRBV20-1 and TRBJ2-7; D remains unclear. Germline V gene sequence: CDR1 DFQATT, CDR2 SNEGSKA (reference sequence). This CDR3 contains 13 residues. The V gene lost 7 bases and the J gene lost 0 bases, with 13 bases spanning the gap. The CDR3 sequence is CSGLWRSSYEQYF. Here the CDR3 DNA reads TGCAGTGGCCTCTGGCGTAGCTCCTACGAGCAGTACTTC.

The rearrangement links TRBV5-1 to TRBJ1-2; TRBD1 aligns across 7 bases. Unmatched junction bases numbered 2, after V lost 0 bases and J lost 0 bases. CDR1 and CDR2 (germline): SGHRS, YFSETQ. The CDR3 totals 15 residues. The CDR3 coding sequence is TGCGCCAGCAGCTTGGTAGGGGGCACTAACTATGGCTACACCTTC. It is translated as CASSLVGGTNYGYTF.

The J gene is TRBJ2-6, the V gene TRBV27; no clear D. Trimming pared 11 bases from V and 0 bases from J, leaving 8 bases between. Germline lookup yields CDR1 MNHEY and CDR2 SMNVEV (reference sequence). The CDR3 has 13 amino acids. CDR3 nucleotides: TGTGCCGCCCGGTCCTCTGGGGCCAACGTCCTGACTTTC. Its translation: CAARSSGANVLTF. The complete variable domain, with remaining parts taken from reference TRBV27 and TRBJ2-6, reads EAQVTQNPRYLITVTGKKLTVTCSQNMNHEYMSWYRQDPGLGLRQIYYSMNVEVTDKGDVPEGYKVSRKEKRNFPLILESPSPNQTSLYFCAARSSGANVLTFGAGSRLTVL.

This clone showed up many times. CDR3 bases: TGTGCCAGCAGCCCCAGAGGGAGACTAGCCCACTCCTACGAGCAGTACTTC. Its translation: CASSPRGRLAHSYEQYF. This chain joins TRBV11-3 and TRBJ2-7, with TRBD2 matching over 7 bases. Germline CDR1 and CDR2: SGHNT and YENEEA. Germline trimming cut 5 bases from V and 0 bases from J; bases unmatched to any gene: 13. CDR3 length equals 17 residues.

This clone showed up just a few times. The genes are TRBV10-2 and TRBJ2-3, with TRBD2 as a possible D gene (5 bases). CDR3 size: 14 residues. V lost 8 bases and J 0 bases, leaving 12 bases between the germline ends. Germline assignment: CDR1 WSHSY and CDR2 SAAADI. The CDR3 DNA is TGCGCCAGCTGGAGGTCGGTGAGCACAGATACGCAGTATTTT. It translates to CASWRSVSTDTQYF.

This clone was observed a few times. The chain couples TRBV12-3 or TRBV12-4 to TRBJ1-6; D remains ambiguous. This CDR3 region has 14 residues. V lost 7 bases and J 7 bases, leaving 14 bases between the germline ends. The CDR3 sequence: CASTPLAGNSPLHF. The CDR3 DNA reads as TGTGCCAGCACCCCATTGGCGGGGAATTCACCCCTCCACTTT.

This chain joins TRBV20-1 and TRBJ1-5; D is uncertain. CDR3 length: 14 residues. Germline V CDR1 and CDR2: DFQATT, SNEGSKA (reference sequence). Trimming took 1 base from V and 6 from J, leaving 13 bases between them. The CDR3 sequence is CSARGTQRGQPQHF. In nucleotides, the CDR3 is TGCAGTGCTAGAGGGACCCAACGAGGTCAGCCCCAGCATTTT.

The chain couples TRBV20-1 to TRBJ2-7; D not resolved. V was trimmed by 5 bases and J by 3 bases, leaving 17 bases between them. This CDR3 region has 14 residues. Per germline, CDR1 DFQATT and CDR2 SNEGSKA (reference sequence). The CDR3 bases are TGCAGTGCTCTTGACATCGAGCAAGGCTACGAGCAGTACTTC. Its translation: CSALDIEQGYEQYF.

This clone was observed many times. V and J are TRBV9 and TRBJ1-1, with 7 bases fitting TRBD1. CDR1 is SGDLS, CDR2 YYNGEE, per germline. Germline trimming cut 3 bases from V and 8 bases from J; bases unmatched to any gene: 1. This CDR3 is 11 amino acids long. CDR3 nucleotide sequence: TGTGCCAGCAGCGCAGGGGGGGAAGCTTTCTTT. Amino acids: CASSAGGEAFF.

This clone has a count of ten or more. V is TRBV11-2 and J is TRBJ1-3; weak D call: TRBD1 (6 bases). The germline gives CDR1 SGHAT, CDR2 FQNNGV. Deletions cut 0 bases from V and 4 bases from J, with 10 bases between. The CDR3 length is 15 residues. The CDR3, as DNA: TGTGCCAGCAGCTTAGACACAGGGTACGGAAACACCATATATTTT. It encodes CASSLDTGYGNTIYF.

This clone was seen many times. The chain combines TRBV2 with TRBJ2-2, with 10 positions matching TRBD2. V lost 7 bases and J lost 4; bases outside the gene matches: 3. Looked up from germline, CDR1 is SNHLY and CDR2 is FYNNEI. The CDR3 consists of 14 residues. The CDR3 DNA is TGTGCCAGCATGGGACTAGCGCCCACCGGGGAGCTGTTTTTT. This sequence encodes CASMGLAPTGELFF.

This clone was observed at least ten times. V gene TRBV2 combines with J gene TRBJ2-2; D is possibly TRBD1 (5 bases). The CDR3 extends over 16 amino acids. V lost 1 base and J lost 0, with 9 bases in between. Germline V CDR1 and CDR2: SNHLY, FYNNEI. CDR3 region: CASSEEGFANTGELFF. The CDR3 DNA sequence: TGTGCCAGCAGTGAAGAGGGGTTCGCGAACACCGGGGAGCTGTTTTTT.

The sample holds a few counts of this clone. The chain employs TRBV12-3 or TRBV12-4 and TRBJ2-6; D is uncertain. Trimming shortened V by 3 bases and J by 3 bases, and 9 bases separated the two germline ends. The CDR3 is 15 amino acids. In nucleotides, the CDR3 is TGTGCCAGCAGTTTCTGGTCTAGTGGGGCCAACGTCCTGACTTTC. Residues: CASSFWSSGANVLTF.

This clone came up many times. This chain's CDR3 is CASTPTQGYEQFF. In nucleotides, the CDR3 is TGTGCCAGCACACCCACGCAGGGCTACGAGCAGTTCTTC. The chain recombines TRBV27 with TRBJ2-1, with D maybe TRBD1 (5 bases). CDR1 and CDR2 from the germline V gene are MNHEY and SMNVEV (reference sequence). The CDR3 loop spans 13 amino acids. The V end lost 7 bases, the J end lost 10 bases, and 17 bases lay between the germline ends.

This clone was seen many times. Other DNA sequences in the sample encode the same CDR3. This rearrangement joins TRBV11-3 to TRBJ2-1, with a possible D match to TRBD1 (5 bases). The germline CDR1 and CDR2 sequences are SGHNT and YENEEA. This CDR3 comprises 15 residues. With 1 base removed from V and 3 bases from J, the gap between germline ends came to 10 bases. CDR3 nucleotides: TGTGCCAGCAGCTTAGGATCAGGGTTCTACAATGAGCAGTTCTTC. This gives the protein CASSLGSGFYNEQFF. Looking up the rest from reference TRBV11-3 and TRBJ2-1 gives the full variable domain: EAGVVQSPRYKIIEKKQPVAFWCNPISGHNTLYWYLQNLGQGPELLIRYENEEAVDDSQLPKDRFSAERLKGVDSTLKIQPAELGDSAVYLCASSLGSGFYNEQFFGPGTRLTVL.

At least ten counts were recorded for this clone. The DNA for the CDR3 is TGTGCCATCAGTGAGTCAGTGAGTAGCGGAGACACCGGGGAGCTGTTTTTT. It specifies CAISESVSSGDTGELFF. The rearrangement joins TRBV10-3 to TRBJ2-2; D might be TRBD2 (6 bases). Germline V gene lookup returns CDR1 ENHRY and CDR2 SYGVKD. This CDR3 spans 17 amino acids. V lost 0 bases and J 3 bases, leaving 14 bases between the germline ends.

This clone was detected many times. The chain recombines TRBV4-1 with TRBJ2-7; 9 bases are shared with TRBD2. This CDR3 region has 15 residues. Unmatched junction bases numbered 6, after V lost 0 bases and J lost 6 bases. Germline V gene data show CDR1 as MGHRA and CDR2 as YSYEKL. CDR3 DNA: TGCGCCAGCAGCCAAGAATCGCGGGAGGGCCTCGAGCAGTACTTC. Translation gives CASSQESREGLEQYF.

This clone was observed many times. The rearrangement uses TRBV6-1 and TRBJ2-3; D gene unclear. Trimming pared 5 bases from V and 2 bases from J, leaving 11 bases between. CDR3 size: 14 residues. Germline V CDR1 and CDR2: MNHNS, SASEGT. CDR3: CASSLGGNTDTQYF. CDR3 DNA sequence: TGTGCCAGCAGTCTCGGCGGAAACACAGATACGCAGTATTTT.

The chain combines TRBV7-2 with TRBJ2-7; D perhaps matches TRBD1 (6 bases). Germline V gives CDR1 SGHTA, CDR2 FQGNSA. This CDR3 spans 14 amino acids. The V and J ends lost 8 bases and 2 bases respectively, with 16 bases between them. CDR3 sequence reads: CASRPPDRAYEQYF. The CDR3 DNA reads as TGTGCCAGCCGCCCCCCGGACAGAGCCTACGAGCAGTACTTC.